The 32 T cell receptor beta chains below come from one sample, sequenced in a study of blood T cell repertoires in COVID-19. TCRdb keeps only in-frame clones here, not all; method: immunoSEQ multiplex PCR. The sample contains roughly 100,000 clones, around four fifths of which appear only once. Sequencing input: peripheral blood. These receptors originate from a human donor in a cohort sampled during active COVID-19.

The V gene is TRBV7-2, the J gene TRBJ2-1, with D perhaps TRBD1 (6 bases). Trimming shortened V by 3 bases and J by 3 bases, and 18 bases separated the two germline ends. CDR3 length equals 17 residues. Germline loops: CDR1 SGHTA, CDR2 FQGNSA. The CDR3, as DNA: TGTGCCAGCAGCTTCGTATTTTGGGACAAACTCTACAATGAGCAGTTCTTC. Encoded protein: CASSFVFWDKLYNEQFF.

The V and J genes are TRBV7-9 and TRBJ2-2; 7 nucleotides agree with TRBD2. CDR1 is SEHNR, CDR2 FQNEAQ, per germline (reference sequence). This CDR3 spans 15 amino acids. V lost 3 bases to trimming and J lost 4 bases; unmatched junction nucleotides: 5. The CDR3 sequence: CASSFSGGGTGELFF. The DNA for the CDR3 is TGTGCCAGCAGCTTCTCTGGGGGGGGCACCGGGGAGCTGTTTTTT.

The V call is TRBV5-1, the J call TRBJ2-3; D ambiguous. Germline V gene lookup returns CDR1 SGHRS and CDR2 YFSETQ. V shed 1 base and J shed 4 bases, with 4 bases lying between them. The CDR3 is made up of 12 amino acids. As DNA, the CDR3 is TGCGCCAGCAGCTTGCCCGCAGATACGCAGTATTTT. Protein product: CASSLPADTQYF.

J is TRBJ1-1 and V is TRBV5-1; no firm D call. Germline CDR1 and CDR2: SGHRS and YFSETQ. Trimming took 0 bases from V and 5 from J, leaving 11 bases between them. CDR3 size: 14 residues. DNA for the CDR3: TGCGCCAGCAGCTTGGCAGGACTCGGGACTGAAGCTTTCTTT. This encodes CASSLAGLGTEAFF.

V gene TRBV5-8 combines with J gene TRBJ2-3, with 9 bases matching TRBD2. The CDR3 totals 17 residues. Germline loops: CDR1 SGHTS, CDR2 YDEGEE. V lost 0 bases, J lost 2 bases, and 7 bases stayed unmatched. CDR3 in DNA: TGTGCCAGCAGCTTGGCCGGCGGGGGGGCCCCCACAGATACGCAGTATTTT. It yields the protein CASSLAGGGAPTDTQYF.

CDR3 nucleotides: TGTGCCAGCAGCTTACCGGGATATCGAAACACCATATATTTT. Encoded protein: CASSLPGYRNTIYF. The chain carries TRBV11-2 and TRBJ1-3, with D unclear. V dropped 2 bases and J dropped 5 bases, with 10 bases sitting between them. The CDR3 has 14 amino acids. Germline CDR1 SGHAT, CDR2 FQNNGV.

The chain carries TRBV18 and TRBJ1-1, with D hard to call. The CDR3 is made up of 17 amino acids. Germline V gene lookup returns CDR1 KGHSH and CDR2 LQKENI. V lost 3 bases to trimming and J lost 4 bases, with 21 bases between them. In DNA form, the CDR3 reads TGTGCCAGCTCACCTTACGGGTTTAGGCGAATATCCACTGAAGCTTTCTTT. Protein sequence: CASSPYGFRRISTEAFF.

This chain joins TRBV4-3 and TRBJ1-2; D uncertain. The CDR3 loop spans 14 amino acids. Trimming removed 0 bases from V and 4 bases from J, with 9 bases in between. Germline CDR1 and CDR2: LGHNA and YSLEER. The CDR3 protein is CASSQDKHLYGYTF. The CDR3 nucleotides read TGCGCCAGCAGCCAAGATAAACACCTCTATGGCTACACCTTC.

V usage is TRBV10-2 and J usage is TRBJ1-2, with D uncertain. This CDR3 is built from 16 residues. The germline CDR1 and CDR2 sequences are WSHSY and SAAADI. The V end was cut by 2 bases, the J end by 4 bases, with 17 bases between. CDR3 sequence reads: CASSEEGSVTSYGYTF. The CDR3 DNA reads as TGCGCCAGCAGTGAGGAAGGGAGTGTGACGAGCTATGGCTACACCTTC.

V and J are TRBV30 and TRBJ1-4, with a weak D call TRBD1 (5 bases). The germline gives CDR1 GTSNPN, CDR2 SVGIG (reference sequence). Trimming removed 1 base from V and 7 bases from J, with 10 bases in between. This CDR3 contains 13 residues. CDR3 sequence: CAWSEGPGEKLFF. The DNA of the CDR3 is TGTGCCTGGAGTGAGGGGCCCGGTGAAAAACTGTTTTTT. The whole variable domain, remainder taken from reference TRBV30 and TRBJ1-4, is SQTIHQWPATLVQPVGSPLSLECTVEGTSNPNLYWYRQAAGRGLQLLFYSVGIGQISSEVPQNLSASRPQDRQFILSSKKLLLSDSGFYLCAWSEGPGEKLFFGSGTQLSVL.

This chain connects TRBV5-1 to TRBJ1-1, with D hard to call. The CDR3 is 13 amino acids. Per the germline V gene, CDR1 is SGHRS and CDR2 is YFSETQ. V was shortened by 3 bases and J by 4 bases, with 10 bases between the two germline ends. CDR3 in amino acids: CASSSVLATEAFF. The CDR3 DNA reads TGCGCCAGCAGCTCAGTATTGGCCACTGAAGCTTTCTTT.

This clone was observed once. This sequence joins TRBV10-1 and TRBJ2-5, with 15 bases identical to TRBD2. Germline V gives CDR1 WNHNN, CDR2 SYGVQD (reference sequence). Losses at the gene ends were 0 bases for V and 1 base for J; bases not matched to a gene: 0. The CDR3 has 17 amino acids. The CDR3 bases are TGCGCCAGCAGTGAGTCGGGACTAGCGGGGGGCCAAGAGACCCAGTACTTC. Its translation is CASSESGLAGGQETQYF.

The chain recombines TRBV11-3 with TRBJ2-7; 9 bases are shared with TRBD2. The CDR3 spans 15 residues. Germline values: CDR1 SGHNT, CDR2 YENEEA. Unmatched junction bases numbered 8, after V lost 5 bases and J lost 3 bases. The CDR3 DNA reads TGTGCCAGCAGCCGTCTCGCGGGGGGGGACTACGAGCAGTACTTC. Residues: CASSRLAGGDYEQYF. The complete variable domain, with remaining parts taken from reference TRBV11-3 and TRBJ2-7, reads EAGVVQSPRYKIIEKKQPVAFWCNPISGHNTLYWYLQNLGQGPELLIRYENEEAVDDSQLPKDRFSAERLKGVDSTLKIQPAELGDSAVYLCASSRLAGGDYEQYFGPGTRLTVT.

This clone was counted only a few times. The chain has TRBV6-2 or TRBV6-3 and TRBJ2-1, with 12 bases lining up with TRBD2. Trimming removed 0 bases from V and 9 bases from J; junction bases left unmatched: 9. Germline V CDR1 and CDR2: MNHEY, SVGEGT. The CDR3 sequence is 17 residues long. CDR3 in amino acids: CASSYSRGLAGGVEQFF. The CDR3 DNA sequence: TGTGCCAGCAGTTACTCGAGAGGGCTAGCGGGGGGGGTTGAGCAGTTCTTC.

This clone was counted only a few times. J is TRBJ2-7 and V is TRBV11-3; 13 bases map to TRBD2. Germline-derived CDR1 and CDR2 are SGHNT and YENEEA. V shed 2 bases, J shed 5 bases, and the junction held 9 bases outside the gene matches. The CDR3 runs to 17 residues. As DNA, the CDR3 is TGTGCCAGCAGCTTATCCACCTCAGGGACTAGCGGGAACGAGCAGTACTTC. This sequence encodes CASSLSTSGTSGNEQYF.

The CDR3 protein is CAWSFTLRGVNEQFF. The CDR3 DNA reads TGTGCCTGGAGTTTTACCCTGCGGGGGGTCAATGAGCAGTTCTTC. This chain uses TRBV30 with TRBJ2-1; 8 positions match TRBD2. The germline V gene encodes CDR1 GTSNPN and CDR2 SVGIG (reference sequence). V shed 2 bases and J 6 bases; nucleotides not matched to a gene: 9. This CDR3 has 15 residues. The full variable domain, its missing parts supplied by reference TRBV30 and TRBJ2-1, is SQTIHQWPATLVQPVGSPLSLECTVEGTSNPNLYWYRQAAGRGLQLLFYSVGIGQISSEVPQNLSASRPQDRQFILSSKKLLLSDSGFYLCAWSFTLRGVNEQFFGPGTRLTVL.

The DNA for the CDR3 is TGTGCCAGCAGCTTATATAGTCCACTCACTGAAGCTTTCTTT. It is translated as CASSLYSPLTEAFF. V gene TRBV7-2 combines with J gene TRBJ1-1; D is uncertain. Germline lookup yields CDR1 SGHTA and CDR2 FQGNSA. Trimming pared 2 bases from V and 4 bases from J, leaving 11 bases between. The CDR3 totals 14 residues.

The rearrangement joins TRBV10-3 to TRBJ1-3; tentative D call: TRBD1 (5 bases). The CDR3 is made up of 14 amino acids. V was cut by 6 bases and J by 1 base, with 10 bases left in between. Germline CDR1 is ENHRY and CDR2 is SYGVKD. This CDR3 is CAIRAAGSGNTIYF. The CDR3 bases are TGTGCCATCAGGGCGGCAGGGTCTGGAAACACCATATATTTT.

The V and J genes are TRBV11-2 and TRBJ2-7; perhaps TRBD1 as D (6 bases). Germline V gene lookup returns CDR1 SGHAT and CDR2 FQNNGV. Trimming removed 5 bases from V and 2 bases from J, with 19 bases in between. CDR3 length equals 16 residues. CDR3 nucleotides: TGTGCCAGCAGCCGACAGGAAGTTTCCACCACCTACGAGCAGTACTTC. Translating it yields CASSRQEVSTTYEQYF.

The chain combines TRBV7-2 with TRBJ1-6, with D maybe TRBD1 (6 bases). The V gene lost 5 bases and the J gene lost 7 bases, with 21 bases spanning the gap. CDR3 size: 17 residues. The germline gives CDR1 SGHTA, CDR2 FQGNSA. In DNA form, the CDR3 reads TGTGCCAGCAGCGGAGATGGGGGCCCGGGACGGAATTCACCCCTCCACTTT. It encodes CASSGDGGPGRNSPLHF.

The CDR3 region is CASSFLYEGNEQYF. CDR3 sequence (DNA): TGTGCCAGCAGCTTCCTTTATGAGGGAAACGAGCAGTACTTC. The chain uses TRBV11-2 and TRBJ2-7; a possible D gene is TRBD2 (5 bases). Germline V gene sequence: CDR1 SGHAT, CDR2 FQNNGV. V was cut by 3 bases and J by 5 bases, with 14 bases left in between. This CDR3 contains 14 residues.

This chain connects TRBV10-1 to TRBJ2-3; D might be TRBD2 (5 bases). The V gene lost 6 bases and the J gene lost 7 bases, with 14 bases spanning the gap. CDR3 length: 13 residues. CDR1 and CDR2 (germline): WNHNN, SYGVQD (reference sequence). Here the CDR3 reads CASSARLANTQYF. The CDR3 nucleotides are TGCGCCAGCAGCGCTCGGCTAGCAAATACGCAGTATTTT.

The gene calls are TRBV5-1 and TRBJ1-1; D perhaps matches TRBD1 (5 bases). Germline values: CDR1 SGHRS, CDR2 YFSETQ. The CDR3 spans 14 residues. Trimming shortened V by 4 bases and J by 0 bases, and 10 bases separated the two germline ends. This chain's CDR3 is CASSADSLNTEAFF. CDR3 sequence (DNA): TGCGCCAGCAGCGCCGACAGTCTGAACACTGAAGCTTTCTTT.

This clone has just one count. The chain employs TRBV30 and TRBJ2-7, with 11 positions matching TRBD1. CDR3 length: 13 residues. The V gene end was trimmed by 3 bases and the J gene end by 6 bases; junction bases not matched to a gene: 4. CDR1 is GTSNPN and CDR2 is SVGIG in the germline V gene (reference sequence). In DNA, the CDR3 is TGTGCCTGGAGCCGGGACAGGGGGAGCGAGCAGTACTTC. Its translation: CAWSRDRGSEQYF.

The CDR3 is CASRNEGPQHF. In DNA form, the CDR3 reads TGTGCCAGTAGAAACGAGGGGCCCCAGCATTTT. The V gene is TRBV19, the J gene TRBJ1-5; D unresolved. The CDR3 has 11 amino acids. Germline assignment: CDR1 LNHDA and CDR2 SQIVND (reference sequence). Trimming took 6 bases from V and 9 from J, leaving 9 bases between them.

V usage is TRBV7-9 and J usage is TRBJ1-2, with D possibly matching TRBD1 (5 bases). In germline, CDR1 is SEHNR, CDR2 FQNEAQ (reference sequence). The V end lost 5 bases, the J end lost 7 bases, and 20 bases lay between the germline ends. The CDR3 has 15 residues. Here the CDR3 reads CASSPGGGLTGGYTF. The CDR3 DNA reads TGTGCCAGCAGCCCCGGTGGGGGGTTAACGGGTGGCTACACCTTC. Complete variable domain (other parts from reference TRBV7-9 and TRBJ1-2): DTGVSQNPRHKITKRGQNVTFRCDPISEHNRLYWYRQTLGQGPEFLTYFQNEAQLEKSRLLSDRFSAERPKGSFSTLEIQRTEQGDSAMYLCASSPGGGLTGGYTFGSGTRLTVV.

This chain links TRBV7-8 with TRBJ2-7; 7 bases are a match to TRBD1. Germline-derived CDR1 and CDR2 are SGHVS and FQNEAQ. This CDR3 contains 13 residues. Trimming cost V 4 bases and J 6 bases; bases outside gene matches: 6. The CDR3 DNA is TGTGCCAGCAGCTCAAGGACAGGCGGCGAGCAGTACTTC. It encodes CASSSRTGGEQYF.

The V call is TRBV25-1, the J call TRBJ1-2, with D tentatively TRBD1 (5 bases). This CDR3 comprises 13 residues. Germline assignment: CDR1 MGHDK and CDR2 SYGVNS. Deletions cut 6 bases from V and 4 bases from J, with 12 bases between. DNA of the CDR3: TGTGCCAGCAGAGGGAGGGACGGCTATGGCTACACCTTC. It encodes CASRGRDGYGYTF.

The chain links TRBV6-2 or TRBV6-3 to TRBJ1-5; a possible D gene is TRBD1 (5 bases). CDR3 length: 18 amino acids. The germline gives CDR1 MNHEY, CDR2 SVGEGT. The V and J ends lost 6 bases and 0 bases respectively, with 21 bases between them. The DNA of the CDR3 is TGTGCCAGCAGCCGGACGGGGGTATGGGGATATAGCAATCAGCCCCAGCATTTT. Translated, it gives CASSRTGVWGYSNQPQHF.

V usage is TRBV2 and J usage is TRBJ1-2; tentative D call: TRBD1 (5 bases). Trimming shortened V by 0 bases and J by 4 bases, and 12 bases separated the two germline ends. The CDR3 has 15 amino acids. The germline CDR1 and CDR2 sequences are SNHLY and FYNNEI. CDR3 amino acids: CASSEAPRQGYGYTF. Here the CDR3 DNA reads TGTGCCAGCAGTGAAGCGCCTAGGCAGGGCTATGGCTACACCTTC.

This chain joins TRBV11-2 and TRBJ2-7, with 15 bases matching TRBD2. Germline-derived CDR1 and CDR2 are SGHAT and FQNNGV. V shed 3 bases and J 4 bases; nucleotides not matched to a gene: 1. This CDR3 is built from 15 residues. The chain's CDR3 is CASSFGTSGGYEQYF. The CDR3 region has the DNA TGTGCCAGCAGCTTTGGGACTAGCGGGGGGTACGAGCAGTACTTC.

The rearrangement uses TRBV6-5 and TRBJ2-3; D not certain. Germline V CDR1 and CDR2: MNHEY, SVGAGI. The V gene lost 7 bases and the J gene lost 3 bases, with 11 bases spanning the gap. The CDR3 sequence is 13 residues long. The DNA for the CDR3 is TGTGCCAGCATCCTAGAAACGACAGATACGCAGTATTTT. It translates to CASILETTDTQYF.